This T cell receptor (beta chain) was identified during a study of shared clonotypes between healthy human individuals. The protocol was immunoSEQ multiplex PCR, while the TCRdb copy is restricted to in-frame clones and leaves out a portion. The table records about 680,000 clones, around 92% of them present only once. Concerning this clone itself: No antigen is known for it.

Findings and caveats of the study: A small donor pool kept down the genetic and exposure-history diversity that was represented. Of the naive CD4 clonotypes, around 4.7% were shared across a few donors.

V was cut by 1 base and J by 3 bases, with 13 bases left in between. Looked up from germline, CDR1 is SEHNR and CDR2 is FQNEAQ (reference sequence). The CDR3 is made up of 16 amino acids. Naive CD8 cells lacked CD45RO, underwent positive selection for CCR7 and left out terminally differentiated effector memory CD45RA+ cells. The sample taken for sequencing was naive CD8+ T cells sorted from blood. The chain recombines TRBV7-9 with TRBJ2-4, with D tentatively TRBD1 (6 bases). The sequence was collected from a man under 40 in good health. CDR3 sequence reads: CASSLVEGVVKNIQYF. The CDR3 DNA is TGTGCCAGCAGCTTAGTAGAGGGGGTGGTCAAAAACATTCAGTACTTC.